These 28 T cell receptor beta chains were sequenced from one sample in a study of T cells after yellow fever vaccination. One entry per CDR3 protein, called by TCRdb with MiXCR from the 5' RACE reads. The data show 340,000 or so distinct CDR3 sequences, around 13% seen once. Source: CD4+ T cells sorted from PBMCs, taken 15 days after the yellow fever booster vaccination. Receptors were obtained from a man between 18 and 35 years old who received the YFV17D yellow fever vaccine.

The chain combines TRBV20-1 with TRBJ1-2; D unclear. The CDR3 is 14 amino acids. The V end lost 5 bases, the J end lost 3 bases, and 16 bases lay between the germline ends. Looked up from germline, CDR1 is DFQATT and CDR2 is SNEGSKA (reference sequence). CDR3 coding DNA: TGCAGTGCTGATAACCCGGGAGTTGACTATGGCTACACCTTC. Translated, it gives CSADNPGVDYGYTF.

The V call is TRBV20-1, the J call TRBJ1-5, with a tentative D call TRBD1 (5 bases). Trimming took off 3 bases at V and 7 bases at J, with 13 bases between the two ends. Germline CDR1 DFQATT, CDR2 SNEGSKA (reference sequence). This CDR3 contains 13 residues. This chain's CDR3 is CSASPGFLQPQHF. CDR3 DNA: TGCAGTGCTAGCCCAGGGTTCTTACAGCCCCAGCATTTT.

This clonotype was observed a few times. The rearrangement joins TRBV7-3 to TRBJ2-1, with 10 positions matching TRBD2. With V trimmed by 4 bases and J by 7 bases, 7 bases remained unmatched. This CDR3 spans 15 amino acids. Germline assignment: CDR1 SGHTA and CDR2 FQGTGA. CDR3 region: CASSSSGGAANEQFF. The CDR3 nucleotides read TGTGCCAGCAGCTCGAGCGGGGGGGCCGCTAATGAGCAGTTCTTC.

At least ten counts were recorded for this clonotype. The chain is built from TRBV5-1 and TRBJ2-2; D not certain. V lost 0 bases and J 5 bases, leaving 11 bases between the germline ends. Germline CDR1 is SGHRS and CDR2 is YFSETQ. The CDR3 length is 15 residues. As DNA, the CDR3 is TGCGCCAGCAGCTTGGTCGGGCGTGAGACCGGGGAGCTGTTTTTT. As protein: CASSLVGRETGELFF.

The CDR3 region is CATSSPGGSYGYTF. The CDR3 DNA reads TGTGCCACCAGCTCACCCGGAGGTTCCTATGGCTACACCTTC. The V call is TRBV15, the J call TRBJ1-2; no clear D gene. CDR3 size: 14 residues. Germline CDR1 is LNHNV and CDR2 is YYDKDF (reference sequence). Trimming removed 5 bases from V and 4 bases from J, with 14 bases in between.

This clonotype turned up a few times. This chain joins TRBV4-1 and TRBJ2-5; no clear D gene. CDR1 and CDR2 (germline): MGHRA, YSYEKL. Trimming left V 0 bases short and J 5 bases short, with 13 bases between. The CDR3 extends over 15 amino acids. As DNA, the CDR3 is TGCGCCAGCAGCCAAGATCTAATAGGGTCGGAGACCCAGTACTTC. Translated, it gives CASSQDLIGSETQYF.

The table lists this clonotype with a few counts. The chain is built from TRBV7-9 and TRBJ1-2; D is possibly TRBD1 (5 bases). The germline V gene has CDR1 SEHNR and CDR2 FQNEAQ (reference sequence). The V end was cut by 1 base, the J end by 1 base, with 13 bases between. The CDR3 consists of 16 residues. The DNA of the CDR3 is TGTGCCAGCAGCTTAGATGAAGGGGCGATTAACTATGGCTACACCTTC. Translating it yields CASSLDEGAINYGYTF.

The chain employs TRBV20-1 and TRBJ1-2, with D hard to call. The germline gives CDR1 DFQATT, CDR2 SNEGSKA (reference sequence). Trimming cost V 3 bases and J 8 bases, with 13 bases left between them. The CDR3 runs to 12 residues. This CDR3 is CSASPHTGGYTF. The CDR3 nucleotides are TGCAGTGCTAGCCCGCATACGGGAGGCTACACCTTC.

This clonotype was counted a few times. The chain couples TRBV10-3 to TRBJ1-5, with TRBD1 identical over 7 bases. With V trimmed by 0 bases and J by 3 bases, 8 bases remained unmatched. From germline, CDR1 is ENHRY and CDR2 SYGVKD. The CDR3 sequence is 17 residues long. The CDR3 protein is CAISESRRDRDNQPQHF. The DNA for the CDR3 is TGTGCCATCAGTGAGTCGAGGAGAGACAGGGACAATCAGCCCCAGCATTTT.

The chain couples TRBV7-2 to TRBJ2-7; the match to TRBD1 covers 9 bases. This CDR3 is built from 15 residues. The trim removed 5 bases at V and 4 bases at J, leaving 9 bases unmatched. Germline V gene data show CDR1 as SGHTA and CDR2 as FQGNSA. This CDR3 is CASSTSGTGRYEQYF. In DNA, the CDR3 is TGTGCCAGCAGCACCTCGGGGACAGGGCGTTACGAGCAGTACTTC.

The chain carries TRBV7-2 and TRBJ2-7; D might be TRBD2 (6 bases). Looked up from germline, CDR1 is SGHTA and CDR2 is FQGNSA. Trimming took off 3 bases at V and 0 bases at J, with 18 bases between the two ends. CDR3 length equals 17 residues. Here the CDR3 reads CASSLVSAGRGSYEQYV. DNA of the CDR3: TGTGCCAGCAGCTTGGTTAGTGCGGGACGGGGCTCCTACGAGCAGTACGTC.

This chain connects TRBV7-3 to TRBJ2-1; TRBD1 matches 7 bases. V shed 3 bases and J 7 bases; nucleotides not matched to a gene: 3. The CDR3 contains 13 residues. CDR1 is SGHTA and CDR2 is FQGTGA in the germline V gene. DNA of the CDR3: TGTGCCAGCAGCTTCGACAGGGAGAATGAGCAGTTCTTC. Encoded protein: CASSFDRENEQFF.

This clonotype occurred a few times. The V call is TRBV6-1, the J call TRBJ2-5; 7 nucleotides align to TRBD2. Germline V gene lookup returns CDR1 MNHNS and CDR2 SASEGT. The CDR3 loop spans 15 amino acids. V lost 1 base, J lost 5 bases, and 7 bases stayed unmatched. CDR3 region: CASSEGPGRGETQYF. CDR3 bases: TGTGCCAGCAGTGAAGGCCCAGGGCGGGGGGAGACCCAGTACTTC.

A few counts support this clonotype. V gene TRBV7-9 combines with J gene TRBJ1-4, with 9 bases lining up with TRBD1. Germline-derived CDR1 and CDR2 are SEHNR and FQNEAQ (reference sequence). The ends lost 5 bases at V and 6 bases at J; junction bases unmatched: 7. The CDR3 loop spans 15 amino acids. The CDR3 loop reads CASSGPGQGYEKLFF. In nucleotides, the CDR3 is TGTGCCAGCAGCGGACCGGGACAGGGATATGAAAAACTGTTTTTT.

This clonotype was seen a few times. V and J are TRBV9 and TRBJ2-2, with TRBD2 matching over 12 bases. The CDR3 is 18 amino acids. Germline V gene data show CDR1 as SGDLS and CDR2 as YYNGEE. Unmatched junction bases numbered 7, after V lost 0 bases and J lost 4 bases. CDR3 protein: CASSVAPSGGAGTGELFF. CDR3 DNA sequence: TGTGCCAGCAGCGTAGCTCCTAGCGGGGGGGCCGGCACCGGGGAGCTGTTTTTT.

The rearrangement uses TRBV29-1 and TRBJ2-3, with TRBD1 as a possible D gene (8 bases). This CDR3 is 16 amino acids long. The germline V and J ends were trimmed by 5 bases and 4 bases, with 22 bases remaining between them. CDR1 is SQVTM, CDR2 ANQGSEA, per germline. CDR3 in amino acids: CSVRRLLQGGSDTQYF. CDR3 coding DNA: TGCAGCGTTCGGCGACTTTTACAGGGGGGGTCAGATACGCAGTATTTT.

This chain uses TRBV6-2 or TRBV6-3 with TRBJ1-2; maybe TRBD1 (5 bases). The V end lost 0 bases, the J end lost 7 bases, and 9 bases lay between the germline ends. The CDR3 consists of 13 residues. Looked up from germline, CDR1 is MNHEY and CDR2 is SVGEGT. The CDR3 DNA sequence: TGTGCCAGCAGTTACTCCGGACAACTTGGCTACACCTTC. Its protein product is CASSYSGQLGYTF.

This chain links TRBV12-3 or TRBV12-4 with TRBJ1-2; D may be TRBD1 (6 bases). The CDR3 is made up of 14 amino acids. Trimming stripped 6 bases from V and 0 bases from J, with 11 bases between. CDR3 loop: CASSTGKTNYGYTF. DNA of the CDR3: TGTGCCAGCAGCACAGGGAAGACTAACTATGGCTACACCTTC.

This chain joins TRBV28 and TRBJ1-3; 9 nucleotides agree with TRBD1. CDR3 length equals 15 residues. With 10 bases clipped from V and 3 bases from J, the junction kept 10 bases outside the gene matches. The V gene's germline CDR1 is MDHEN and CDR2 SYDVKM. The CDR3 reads CATTKQGARGNTIYF. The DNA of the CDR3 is TGTGCCACAACTAAACAGGGGGCGCGTGGAAACACCATATATTTT.

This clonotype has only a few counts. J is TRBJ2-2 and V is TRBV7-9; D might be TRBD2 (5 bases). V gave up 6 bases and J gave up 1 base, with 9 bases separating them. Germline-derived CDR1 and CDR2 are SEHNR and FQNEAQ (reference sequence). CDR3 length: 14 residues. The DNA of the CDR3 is TGTGCCAGCAGTTTCACTAGGAACACCGGGGAGCTGTTTTTT. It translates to CASSFTRNTGELFF.

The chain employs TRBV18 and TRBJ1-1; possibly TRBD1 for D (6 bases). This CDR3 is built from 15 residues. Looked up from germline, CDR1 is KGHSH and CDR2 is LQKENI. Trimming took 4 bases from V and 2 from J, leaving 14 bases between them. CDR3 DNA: TGTGCCAGCTCACGCTCAAGGGGGGAAAACACTGAAGCTTTCTTT. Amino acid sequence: CASSRSRGENTEAFF.

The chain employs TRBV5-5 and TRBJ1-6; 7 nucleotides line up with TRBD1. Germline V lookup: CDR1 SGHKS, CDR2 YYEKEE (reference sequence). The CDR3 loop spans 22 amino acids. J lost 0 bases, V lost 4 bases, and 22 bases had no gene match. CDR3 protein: CASSQYPSGGGALSSYNSPLHF. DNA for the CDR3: TGTGCCAGCAGCCAGTACCCGAGCGGAGGGGGCGCCCTGAGCTCCTATAATTCACCCCTCCACTTT.

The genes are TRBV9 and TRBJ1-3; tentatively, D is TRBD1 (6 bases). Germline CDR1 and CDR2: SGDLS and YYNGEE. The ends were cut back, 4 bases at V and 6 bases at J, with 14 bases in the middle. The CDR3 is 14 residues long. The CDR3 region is CASSPTGRENTIYF. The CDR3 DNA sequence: TGTGCCAGCAGCCCCACAGGGAGGGAAAACACCATATATTTT.

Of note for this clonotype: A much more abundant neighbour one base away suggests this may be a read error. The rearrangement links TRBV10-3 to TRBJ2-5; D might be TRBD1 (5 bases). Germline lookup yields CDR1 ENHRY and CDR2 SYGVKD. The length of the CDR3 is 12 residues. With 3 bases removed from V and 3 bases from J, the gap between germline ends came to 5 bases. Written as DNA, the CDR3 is TGTGCCATCAGTGACAGGGAAGAGACCCAGTACTTC. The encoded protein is CAISDREETQYF.

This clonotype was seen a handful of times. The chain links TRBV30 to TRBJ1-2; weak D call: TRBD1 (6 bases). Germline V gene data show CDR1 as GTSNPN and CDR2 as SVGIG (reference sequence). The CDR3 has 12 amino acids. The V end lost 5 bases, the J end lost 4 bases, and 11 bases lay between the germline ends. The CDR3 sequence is CAWAGVSYGYTF. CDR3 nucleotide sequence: TGTGCCTGGGCAGGGGTCTCCTATGGCTACACCTTC.

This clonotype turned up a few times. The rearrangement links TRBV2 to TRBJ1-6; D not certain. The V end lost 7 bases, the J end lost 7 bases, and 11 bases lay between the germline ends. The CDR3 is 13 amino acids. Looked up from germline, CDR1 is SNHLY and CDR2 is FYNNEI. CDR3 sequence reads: CASIWGGNSPLHF. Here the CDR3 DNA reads TGTGCCAGCATTTGGGGAGGCAATTCACCCCTCCACTTT.

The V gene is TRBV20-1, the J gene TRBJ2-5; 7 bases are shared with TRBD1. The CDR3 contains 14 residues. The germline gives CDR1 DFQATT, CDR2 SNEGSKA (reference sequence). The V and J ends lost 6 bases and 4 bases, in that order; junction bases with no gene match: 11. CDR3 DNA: TGCAGTGCCGCGGACAGGCCGGCGAGAGAGACCCAGTACTTC. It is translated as CSAADRPARETQYF.

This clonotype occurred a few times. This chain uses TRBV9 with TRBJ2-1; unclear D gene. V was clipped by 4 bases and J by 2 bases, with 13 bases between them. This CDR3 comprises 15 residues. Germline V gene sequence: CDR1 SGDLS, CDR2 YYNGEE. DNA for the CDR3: TGTGCCAGCAGCCCTCAGGTCCTTCCCTACAATGAGCAGTTCTTC. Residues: CASSPQVLPYNEQFF.